The 23 T cell receptor beta chains below were found in one sample sequenced in a study of blood T cell repertoires in COVID-19. Using immunoSEQ multiplex PCR, the repertoire was profiled, and TCRdb retains in-frame clones only, with some absent. The sample comprises around 100,000 clones, approximately 80% of which are singletons, and 20% to 25% rests with the top ten. The material sequenced was peripheral blood. These receptors were obtained from a human donor in a cohort sampled during active COVID-19.

The genes are TRBV5-8 and TRBJ1-1, with unresolved D. V lost 1 base and J 1 base, leaving 8 bases between the germline ends. Germline values: CDR1 SGHTS, CDR2 YDEGEE. The CDR3 sequence is 14 residues long. DNA of the CDR3: TGTGCCAGCAGCTTGCAGGAATCGAACACTGAAGCTTTCTTT. It codes for CASSLQESNTEAFF.

The chain has TRBV4-3 and TRBJ1-6; 7 bases are a match to TRBD1. This CDR3 spans 15 amino acids. CDR1 and CDR2 (germline): LGHNA, YSLEER. V lost 4 bases and J lost 3; bases outside the gene matches: 3. CDR3 nucleotides: TGCGCCAGCAGCCGCCGGGACAGCTATAATTCACCCCTCCACTTT. It is translated as CASSRRDSYNSPLHF.

The gene calls are TRBV11-1 and TRBJ1-1, with 7 bases matching TRBD1. This CDR3 is 14 amino acids long. With 5 bases clipped from V and 4 bases from J, the junction kept 7 bases outside the gene matches. Looked up from germline, CDR1 is SGHAT and CDR2 is FQDESV (reference sequence). CDR3 residues: CASSQETGTTEAFF. In nucleotides, the CDR3 is TGTGCCAGCAGCCAAGAGACAGGGACCACTGAAGCTTTCTTT.

V is TRBV6-5 and J is TRBJ2-2; maybe TRBD2 (5 bases). Between the trimmed V and J ends, which lost 7 bases and 4 bases, there was a span of 13 bases. CDR3 length: 14 residues. CDR1 is MNHEY and CDR2 is SVGAGI in the germline V gene. The CDR3: CASKSYSVTGELFF. In nucleotides, the CDR3 is TGTGCCAGCAAGAGCTATAGCGTCACCGGGGAGCTGTTTTTT.

This chain connects TRBV6-5 to TRBJ1-4; 7 nucleotides agree with TRBD1. With V trimmed by 5 bases and J by 0 bases, 3 bases remained unmatched. The CDR3 sequence is 15 residues long. The germline V gene encodes CDR1 MNHEY and CDR2 SVGAGI. CDR3 coding DNA: TGTGCCAGCAGTACAGGGGTAGCAACTAATGAAAAACTGTTTTTT. Protein product: CASSTGVATNEKLFF.

The chain is built from TRBV7-3 and TRBJ2-7; 16 bases line up with TRBD2. The V and J ends lost 5 bases and 5 bases, in that order; junction bases with no gene match: 6. CDR1 SGHTA and CDR2 FQGTGA come from the germline V gene. The CDR3 loop spans 16 amino acids. The CDR3 DNA sequence: TGTGCCAGCAGCCAGGGACTAGCGGGGGGGCGAAACGAGCAGTACTTC. This codes for CASSQGLAGGRNEQYF.

The chain has TRBV28 and TRBJ2-5; 7 positions match TRBD2. Looked up from germline, CDR1 is MDHEN and CDR2 is SYDVKM. The length of the CDR3 is 15 residues. Trimming took 2 bases from V and 3 from J; bases not matched to a gene: 6. The CDR3 nucleotides read TGTGCCAGCAGTTTAGGTGGGGGGGGGAAAGAGACCCAGTACTTC. Its protein is CASSLGGGGKETQYF.

This clone was observed once. The chain joins TRBV5-1 to TRBJ2-3, with 8 bases lining up with TRBD1. The germline V gene has CDR1 SGHRS and CDR2 YFSETQ. This CDR3 comprises 21 residues. V trimming: 0 bases; J trimming: 0 bases; junction bases outside the gene matches: 18. As DNA, the CDR3 is TGCGCCAGCAGCTTGGGACAGGGGACGGCCCTTGGGGGCTTAAGCACAGATACGCAGTATTTT. Its protein product is CASSLGQGTALGGLSTDTQYF. The full variable domain, with the rest looked up from reference TRBV5-1 and TRBJ2-3, is KAGVTQTPRYLIKTRGQQVTLSCSPISGHRSVSWYQQTPGQGLQFLFEYFSETQRNKGNFPGRFSGRQFSNSRSEMNVSTLELGDSALYLCASSLGQGTALGGLSTDTQYFGPGTRLTVL.

CDR3 amino acids: CASSLGSIAWGYTF. DNA for the CDR3: TGTGCCAGCAGCCTCGGTAGTATCGCCTGGGGCTACACCTTC. The V gene is TRBV5-8, the J gene TRBJ1-2; D is unresolved. The germline CDR1 and CDR2 sequences are SGHTS and YDEGEE. CDR3 length: 14 amino acids. V lost 4 bases, J lost 8 bases, and 18 bases lay in between.

The rearrangement links TRBV12-5 to TRBJ1-5; 7 bases fit TRBD1. V shed 6 bases, J shed 2 bases, and the junction held 7 bases outside the gene matches. Germline V gene lookup returns CDR1 LGHNT and CDR2 FRNRAP. The CDR3 contains 15 residues. The CDR3: CASGTTGSGNQPQHF. In DNA, the CDR3 is TGTGCTAGTGGCACGACAGGGTCCGGCAATCAGCCCCAGCATTTT.

The rearrangement joins TRBV7-2 to TRBJ1-4, with TRBD1 matching 7 bases. CDR3 size: 15 residues. The germline V gene has CDR1 SGHTA and CDR2 FQGNSA. V lost 5 bases, J lost 4 bases, and 7 bases stayed unmatched. This CDR3 is CASSPKGGFNEKLFF. The CDR3 DNA reads TGTGCCAGCAGCCCTAAAGGGGGCTTTAATGAAAAACTGTTTTTT.

The gene calls are TRBV3-1 (or the pseudogene TRBV3-2) and TRBJ2-3; D uncertain. Germline CDR1 is LGHDT and CDR2 is YNNKEL (reference sequence). This CDR3 spans 15 amino acids. Between the trimmed V and J ends, which lost 2 bases and 5 bases, there was a span of 14 bases. In DNA, the CDR3 is TGTGCCAGCAGCCAAACTACCGCGTCTCGAGATACGCAGTATTTT. This sequence encodes CASSQTTASRDTQYF.

The gene calls are TRBV7-2 and TRBJ1-2; D gene ambiguous. Germline CDR1 SGHTA, CDR2 FQGNSA. This CDR3 is built from 13 residues. Deletions cut 2 bases from V and 6 bases from J, with 10 bases between. CDR3 residues: CASSLREGNGYTF. CDR3 nucleotide sequence: TGTGCCAGCAGCTTACGGGAAGGGAATGGCTACACCTTC.

The chain is built from TRBV11-3 and TRBJ2-1; D remains ambiguous. The CDR3 runs 13 residues. Germline lookup yields CDR1 SGHNT and CDR2 YENEEA. Trimming took off 1 base at V and 6 bases at J, with 7 bases between the two ends. As DNA, the CDR3 is TGTGCCAGCAGCTTAGTCCATTCCAATGAGCAGTTCTTC. This translates into CASSLVHSNEQFF.

V is TRBV7-9 and J is TRBJ1-1; D might be TRBD1 (6 bases). The CDR3 is 13 residues long. CDR1 and CDR2 (germline): SEHNR, FQNEAQ (reference sequence). The V end lost 5 bases, the J end lost 4 bases, and 11 bases lay between the germline ends. The CDR3: CASSIKQGTEAFF. The CDR3 DNA follows: TGTGCCAGCAGCATTAAACAGGGCACTGAAGCTTTCTTT. The full variable domain, completed using reference TRBV7-9 and TRBJ1-1, is DTGVSQNPRHKITKRGQNVTFRCDPISEHNRLYWYRQTLGQGPEFLTYFQNEAQLEKSRLLSDRFSAERPKGSFSTLEIQRTEQGDSAMYLCASSIKQGTEAFFGQGTRLTVV.

The chain uses TRBV7-6 and TRBJ2-5, with 10 bases matching TRBD1. Germline CDR1 is SGHVS and CDR2 is FNYEAQ. The V segment lost 0 bases and the J segment 5 bases; nucleotides outside the gene matches: 12. The CDR3 loop spans 18 amino acids. The CDR3 DNA follows: TGTGCCAGCAGCTTAGCGATTCCTTGGACAGGGGGGACGGAGACCCAGTACTTC. This gives the protein CASSLAIPWTGGTETQYF.

This chain links TRBV9 with TRBJ2-7; D is ambiguous. The CDR3 spans 17 residues. Germline V gene sequence: CDR1 SGDLS, CDR2 YYNGEE. Trimming shortened V by 3 bases and J by 3 bases, and 22 bases separated the two germline ends. CDR3 in DNA: TGTGCCAGCAGCGCCACCGGTGGAGCCAGCGAAGGCTACGAGCAGTACTTC. Protein sequence: CASSATGGASEGYEQYF.

This chain uses TRBV19 with TRBJ2-7; D unclear. CDR1 is LNHDA, CDR2 SQIVND, per germline (reference sequence). The V end lost 5 bases, the J end lost 2 bases, and 13 bases lay between the germline ends. The CDR3 spans 14 residues. This CDR3 is CASSRDTSTYEQYF. The CDR3 nucleotides are TGTGCCAGTAGTCGAGACACCTCAACCTACGAGCAGTACTTC.

This clone was detected only once. The V and J genes are TRBV6-2 or TRBV6-3 and TRBJ1-2; TRBD1 agrees at 7 bases. The CDR3 runs to 14 residues. CDR1 and CDR2 (germline): MNHEY, SVGEGT. Germline trimming cut 5 bases from V and 6 bases from J; bases unmatched to any gene: 9. DNA of the CDR3: TGTGCCAGCAGTCGCCCGGACAGGCGGGATGGCTACACCTTC. Translating gives CASSRPDRRDGYTF.

The chain links TRBV7-9 to TRBJ2-3; 8 bases agree with TRBD2. This CDR3 has 16 amino acids. V lost 4 bases to trimming and J lost 5 bases; unmatched junction nucleotides: 11. The germline V gene encodes CDR1 SEHNR and CDR2 FQNEAQ (reference sequence). CDR3 residues: CASSSNPGLAGDTQYF. The CDR3 nucleotides read TGTGCCAGCAGCTCGAATCCCGGACTAGCTGGAGATACGCAGTATTTT.

The rearrangement links TRBV7-3 to TRBJ2-3, with 9 bases fitting TRBD2. CDR1 and CDR2 (germline): SGHTA, FQGTGA. The CDR3 extends over 15 amino acids. J gave up 2 bases and V 5 bases, and 5 bases lay outside the gene matches. CDR3 DNA sequence: TGTGCCAGCAGCCCTACTAGCGGGTACACAGATACGCAGTATTTT. Translating it yields CASSPTSGYTDTQYF.

This chain uses TRBV9 with TRBJ2-1, with 12 bases identical to TRBD1. CDR3 size: 17 residues. With V trimmed by 2 bases and J by 8 bases, 11 bases remained unmatched. Germline CDR1 and CDR2: SGDLS and YYNGEE. The CDR3: CASSVYGTGGLDDEQFF. The CDR3 DNA sequence: TGTGCCAGCAGCGTTTACGGGACAGGGGGCTTGGACGATGAGCAGTTCTTC.

V is TRBV7-8 and J is TRBJ2-1, with D hard to call. This CDR3 is 13 amino acids long. V was clipped by 1 base and J by 7 bases, with 8 bases between them. Germline CDR1 reads SGHVS; CDR2 reads FQNEAQ. CDR3: CASSLGLSNEQFF. In DNA, the CDR3 is TGTGCCAGCAGCTTAGGACTCTCAAATGAGCAGTTCTTC.